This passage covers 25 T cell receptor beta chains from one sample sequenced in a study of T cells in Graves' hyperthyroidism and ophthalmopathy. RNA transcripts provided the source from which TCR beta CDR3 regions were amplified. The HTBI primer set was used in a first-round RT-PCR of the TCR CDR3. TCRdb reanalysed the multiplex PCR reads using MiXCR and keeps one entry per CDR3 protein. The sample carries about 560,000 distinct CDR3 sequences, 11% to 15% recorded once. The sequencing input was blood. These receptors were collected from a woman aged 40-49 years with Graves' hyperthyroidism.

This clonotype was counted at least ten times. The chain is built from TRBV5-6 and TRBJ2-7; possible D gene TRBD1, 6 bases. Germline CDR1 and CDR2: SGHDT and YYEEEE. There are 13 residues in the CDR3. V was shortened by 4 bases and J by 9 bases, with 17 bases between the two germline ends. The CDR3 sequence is CASSMGQEIGQYF. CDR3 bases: TGTGCCAGCAGCATGGGACAAGAGATAGGGCAGTACTTC.

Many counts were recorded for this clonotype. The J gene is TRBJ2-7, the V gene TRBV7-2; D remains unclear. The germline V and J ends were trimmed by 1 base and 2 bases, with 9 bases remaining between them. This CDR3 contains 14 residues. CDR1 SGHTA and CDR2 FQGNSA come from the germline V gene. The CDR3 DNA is TGTGCCAGCAGCTTAGGATCCTCGGCCTACGAGCAGTACTTC. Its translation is CASSLGSSAYEQYF.

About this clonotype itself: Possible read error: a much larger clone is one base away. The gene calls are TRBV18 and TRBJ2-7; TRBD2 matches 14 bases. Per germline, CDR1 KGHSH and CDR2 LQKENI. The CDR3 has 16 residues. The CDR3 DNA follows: TGTGTCAGCTCACCACCGGGACTAGCGGGGGCCTACGAGCAGTACTTC. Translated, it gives CVSSPPGLAGAYEQYF.

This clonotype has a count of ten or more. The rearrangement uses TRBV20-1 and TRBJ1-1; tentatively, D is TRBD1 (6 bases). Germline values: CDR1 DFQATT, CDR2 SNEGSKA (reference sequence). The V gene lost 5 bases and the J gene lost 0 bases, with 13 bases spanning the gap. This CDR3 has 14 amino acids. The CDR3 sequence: CSAEGDRLNTEAFF. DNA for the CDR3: TGCAGTGCTGAGGGCGACAGGTTGAACACTGAAGCTTTCTTT.

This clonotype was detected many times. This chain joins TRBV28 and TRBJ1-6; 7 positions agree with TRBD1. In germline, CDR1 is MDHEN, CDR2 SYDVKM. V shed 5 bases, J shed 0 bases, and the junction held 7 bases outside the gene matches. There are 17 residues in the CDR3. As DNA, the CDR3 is TGTGCCAGCAGTGAGACGACAGGGAGCTCCTATAATTCACCCCTCCACTTT. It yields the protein CASSETTGSSYNSPLHF.

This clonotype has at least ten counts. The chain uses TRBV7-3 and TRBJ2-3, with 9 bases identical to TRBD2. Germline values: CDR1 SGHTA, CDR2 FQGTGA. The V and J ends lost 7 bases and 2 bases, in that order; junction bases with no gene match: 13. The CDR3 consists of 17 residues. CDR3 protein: CASTARRREGVTDTQYF. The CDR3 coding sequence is TGTGCCAGCACCGCACGAAGGCGGGAGGGCGTCACAGATACGCAGTATTTT.

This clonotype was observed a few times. The CDR3 loop is CASSTTASGANVLTF. The CDR3, as DNA: TGTGCCAGCAGCACGACCGCCTCTGGGGCCAACGTCCTGACTTTC. This sequence joins TRBV7-3 and TRBJ2-6, with D uncertain. The CDR3 is made up of 15 amino acids. Per germline, CDR1 SGHTA and CDR2 FQGTGA. The V and J ends lost 5 bases and 0 bases respectively, with 8 bases between them. The full variable domain, with the rest looked up from reference TRBV7-3 and TRBJ2-6, is GAGVSQTPSNKVTEKGKYVELRCDPISGHTALYWYRQSLGQGPEFLIYFQGTGAADDSGLPNDRFFAVRPEGSVSTLKIQRTERGDSAVYLCASSTTASGANVLTFGAGSRLTVL.

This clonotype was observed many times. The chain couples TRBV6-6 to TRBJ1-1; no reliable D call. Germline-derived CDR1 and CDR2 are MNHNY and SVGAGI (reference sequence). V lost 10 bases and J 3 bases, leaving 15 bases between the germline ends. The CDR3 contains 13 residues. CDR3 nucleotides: TGTGCCAAAAGCGAGGGTGGGGACACTGAAGCTTTCTTT. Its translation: CAKSEGGDTEAFF.

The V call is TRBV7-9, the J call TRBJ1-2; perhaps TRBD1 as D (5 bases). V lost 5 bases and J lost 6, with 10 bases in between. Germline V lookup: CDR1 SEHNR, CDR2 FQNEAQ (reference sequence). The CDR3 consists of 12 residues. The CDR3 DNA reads TGTGCCAGCAGCATCGCAGGGAATGGCTACACCTTC. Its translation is CASSIAGNGYTF.

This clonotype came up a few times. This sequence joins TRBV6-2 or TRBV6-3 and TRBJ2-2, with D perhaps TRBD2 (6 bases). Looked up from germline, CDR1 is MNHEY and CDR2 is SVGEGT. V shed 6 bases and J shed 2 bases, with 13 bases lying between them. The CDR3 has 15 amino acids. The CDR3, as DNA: TGTGCCAGCAGACCCGGGACTCTTAACACCGGGGAGCTGTTTTTT. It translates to CASRPGTLNTGELFF.

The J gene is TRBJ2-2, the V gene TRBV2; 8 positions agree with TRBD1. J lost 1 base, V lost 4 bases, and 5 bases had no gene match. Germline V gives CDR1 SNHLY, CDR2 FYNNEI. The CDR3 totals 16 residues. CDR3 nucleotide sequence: TGTGCCAGCAGTGGTTCGACAGGGGAGAACACCGGGGAGCTGTTTTTT. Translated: CASSGSTGENTGELFF.

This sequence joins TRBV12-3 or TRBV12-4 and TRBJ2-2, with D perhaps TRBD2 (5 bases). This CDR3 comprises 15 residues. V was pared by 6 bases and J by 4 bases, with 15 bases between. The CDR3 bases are TGTGCCAGCAGCTTACAATCGGGGAGCACCGGGGAGCTGTTTTTT. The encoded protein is CASSLQSGSTGELFF.

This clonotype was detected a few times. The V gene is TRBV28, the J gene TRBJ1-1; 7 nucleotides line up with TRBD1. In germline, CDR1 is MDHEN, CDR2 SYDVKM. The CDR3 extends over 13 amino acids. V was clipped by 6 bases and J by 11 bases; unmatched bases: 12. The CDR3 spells CASSLGTALMAFF. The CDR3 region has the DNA TGTGCCAGCAGCTTGGGGACAGCTCTAATGGCTTTCTTT.

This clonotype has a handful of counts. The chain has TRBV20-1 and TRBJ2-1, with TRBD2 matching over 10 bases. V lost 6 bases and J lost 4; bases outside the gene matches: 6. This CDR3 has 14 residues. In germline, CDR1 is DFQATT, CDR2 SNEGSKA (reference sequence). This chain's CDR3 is CSAHTSGMYNEQFF. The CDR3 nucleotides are TGCAGTGCACACACTAGCGGGATGTACAATGAGCAGTTCTTC.

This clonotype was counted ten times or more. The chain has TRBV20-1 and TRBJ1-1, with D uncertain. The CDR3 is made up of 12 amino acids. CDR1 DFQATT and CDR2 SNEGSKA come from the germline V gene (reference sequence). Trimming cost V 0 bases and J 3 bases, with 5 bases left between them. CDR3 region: CSARDLYTEAFF. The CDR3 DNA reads TGCAGTGCTAGAGACCTGTACACTGAAGCTTTCTTT.

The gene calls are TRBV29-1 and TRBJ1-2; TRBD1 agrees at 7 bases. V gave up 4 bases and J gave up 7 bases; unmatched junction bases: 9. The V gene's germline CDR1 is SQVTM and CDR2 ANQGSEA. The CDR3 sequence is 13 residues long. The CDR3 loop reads CSVVADRQSGYTF. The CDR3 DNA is TGCAGCGTTGTAGCGGACAGGCAGTCTGGCTACACCTTC. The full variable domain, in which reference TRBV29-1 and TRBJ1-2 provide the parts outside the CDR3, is SAVISQKPSRDICQRGTSLTIQCQVDSQVTMMFWYRQQPGQSLTLIATANQGSEATYESGFVIDKFPISRPNLTFSTLTVSNMSPEDSSIYLCSVVADRQSGYTFGSGTRLTVV.

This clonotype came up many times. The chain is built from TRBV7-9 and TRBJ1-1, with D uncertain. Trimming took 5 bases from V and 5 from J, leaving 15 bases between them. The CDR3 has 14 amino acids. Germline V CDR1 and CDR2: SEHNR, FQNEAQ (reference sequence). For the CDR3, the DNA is TGTGCCAGCAGCCCCGACTGGGGTATGACTGAAGCTTTCTTT. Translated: CASSPDWGMTEAFF.

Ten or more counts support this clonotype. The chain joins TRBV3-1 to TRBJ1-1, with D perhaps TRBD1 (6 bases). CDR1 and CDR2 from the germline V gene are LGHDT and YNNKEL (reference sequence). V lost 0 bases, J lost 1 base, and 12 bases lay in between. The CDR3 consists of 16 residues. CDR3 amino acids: CASSQDWQGPNTEAFF. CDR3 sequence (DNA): TGTGCCAGCAGCCAAGATTGGCAGGGGCCGAACACTGAAGCTTTCTTT.

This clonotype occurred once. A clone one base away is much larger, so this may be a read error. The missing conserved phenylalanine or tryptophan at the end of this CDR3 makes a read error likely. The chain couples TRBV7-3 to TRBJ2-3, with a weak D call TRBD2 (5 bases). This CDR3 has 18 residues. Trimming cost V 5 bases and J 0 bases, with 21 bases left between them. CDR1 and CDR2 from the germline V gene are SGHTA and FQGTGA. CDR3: CASSPPGPAGISTDTQYL. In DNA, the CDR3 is TGTGCCAGCAGCCCCCCCGGCCCCGCCGGGATCAGCACAGATACGCAGTATCTT.

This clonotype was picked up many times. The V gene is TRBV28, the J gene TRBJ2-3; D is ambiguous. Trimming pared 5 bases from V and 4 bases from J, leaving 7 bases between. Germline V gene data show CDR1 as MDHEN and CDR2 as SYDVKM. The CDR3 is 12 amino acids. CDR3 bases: TGTGCCAGCAGTCTAAGGGCAGATACGCAGTATTTT. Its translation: CASSLRADTQYF.

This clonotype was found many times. The CDR3 reads CASSEQAGDGGELFF. The CDR3 bases are TGTGCCAGCAGTGAACAGGCAGGGGATGGGGGGGAGCTGTTTTTT. V is TRBV2 and J is TRBJ2-2, with TRBD1 as a possible D gene (6 bases). The ends were cut back, 2 bases at V and 8 bases at J, with 15 bases in the middle. Germline V gene sequence: CDR1 SNHLY, CDR2 FYNNEI. CDR3 length: 15 residues.

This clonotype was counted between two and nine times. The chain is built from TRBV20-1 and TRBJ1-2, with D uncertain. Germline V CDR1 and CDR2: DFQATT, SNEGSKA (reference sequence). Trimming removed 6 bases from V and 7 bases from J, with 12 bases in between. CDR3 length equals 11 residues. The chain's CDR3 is CSANLVGGYTF. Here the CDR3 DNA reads TGCAGTGCGAACCTCGTAGGTGGCTACACCTTC.

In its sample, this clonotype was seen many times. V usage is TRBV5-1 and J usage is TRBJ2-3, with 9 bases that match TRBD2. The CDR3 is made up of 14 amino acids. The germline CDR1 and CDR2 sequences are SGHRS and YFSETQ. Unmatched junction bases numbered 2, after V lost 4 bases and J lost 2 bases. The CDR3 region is CASSGTSPTDTQYF. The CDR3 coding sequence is TGCGCCAGCAGCGGGACTAGCCCCACAGATACGCAGTATTTT.

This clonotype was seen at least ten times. The CDR3 nucleotides are TGTGCCAGCAGACTTTCCGTCAAGGATACGCAGTATTTT. This encodes CASRLSVKDTQYF. The chain has TRBV7-3 and TRBJ2-3; no clear D gene. The germline V gene encodes CDR1 SGHTA and CDR2 FQGTGA. The CDR3 consists of 13 residues. V was pared by 6 bases and J by 6 bases, with 13 bases between.

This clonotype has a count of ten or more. CDR3 sequence: CASSLVGGGVDTQYF. CDR3 DNA sequence: TGTGCCAGCAGCTTAGTTGGGGGAGGGGTAGATACGCAGTATTTT. The V and J genes are TRBV7-2 and TRBJ2-3; 7 bases are a match to TRBD2. J lost 5 bases, V lost 1 base, and 6 bases had no gene match. The CDR3 is made up of 15 amino acids. CDR1 and CDR2 from the germline V gene are SGHTA and FQGNSA.